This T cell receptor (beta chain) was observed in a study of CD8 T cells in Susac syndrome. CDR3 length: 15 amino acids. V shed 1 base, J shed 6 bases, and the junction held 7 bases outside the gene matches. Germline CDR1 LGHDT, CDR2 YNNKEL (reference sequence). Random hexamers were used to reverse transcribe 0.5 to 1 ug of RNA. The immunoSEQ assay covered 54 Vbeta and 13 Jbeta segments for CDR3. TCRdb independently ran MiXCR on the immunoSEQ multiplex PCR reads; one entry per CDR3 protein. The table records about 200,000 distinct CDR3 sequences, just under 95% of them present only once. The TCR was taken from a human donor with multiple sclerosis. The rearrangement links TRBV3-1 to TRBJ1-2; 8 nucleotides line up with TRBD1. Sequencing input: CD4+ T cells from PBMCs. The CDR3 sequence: CASSQGGGRGHGYTF. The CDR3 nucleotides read TGTGCCAGCAGCCAAGGGGGTGGCAGGGGGCATGGCTACACCTTC.